The 15 T cell receptor beta chains below were found in one sample sequenced in a study of T cell repertoires in cytomegalovirus infection. Using its own MiXCR run on the reads, TCRdb lists one record per CDR3 protein. The sample contains around 320,000 distinct CDR3 sequences, around a tenth of which appear only once. Sequences were obtained from PBMCs. All receptors derive from a human donor in good health (CMV status not recorded). Some clones in this sample may be carry-over from other donors' samples.

In its sample, this clonotype was seen a few times. The chain is built from TRBV7-6 and TRBJ1-2; maybe TRBD1 (5 bases). The V gene's germline CDR1 is SGHVS and CDR2 FNYEAQ. This CDR3 region has 14 residues. Trimming took off 5 bases at V and 8 bases at J, with 18 bases between the two ends. CDR3 DNA sequence: TGTGCCAGCAGCCCCACCGGCGCCAGGGAGGGCTACACCTTC. This codes for CASSPTGAREGYTF.

Many counts were recorded for this clonotype. This chain connects TRBV12-3 or TRBV12-4 to TRBJ2-2; TRBD2 agrees at 9 bases. The CDR3 extends over 15 amino acids. J was trimmed by 1 base and V by 6 bases; bases with no gene match: 3. CDR3 DNA sequence: TGTGCCAGCAGGATTAGCGGGGGGAACACCGGGGAGCTGTTTTTT. This gives the protein CASRISGGNTGELFF.

This clonotype was seen many times. The rearrangement links TRBV7-2 to TRBJ1-6, with unresolved D. With 0 bases removed from V and 5 bases from J, the gap between germline ends came to 14 bases. This CDR3 comprises 17 residues. Germline V gives CDR1 SGHTA, CDR2 FQGNSA. The CDR3 is CASSLAAGRRNNSPLHF. As DNA, the CDR3 is TGTGCCAGCAGCTTAGCAGCTGGGCGTCGAAATAATTCACCCCTCCACTTT.

This clonotype appeared many times. The gene calls are TRBV5-5 and TRBJ2-1, with TRBD2 matching 10 bases. CDR1 is SGHKS, CDR2 YYEKEE, per germline (reference sequence). The junction had 5 bases not matched to a gene; V was cut back by 5 bases and J by 0 bases. The CDR3 spans 16 residues. This CDR3 reads CASSPRLAGSYNEQFF. The CDR3 nucleotides are TGTGCCAGCAGTCCCCGACTAGCGGGCTCCTACAATGAGCAGTTCTTC.

For this clonotype: A much more abundant neighbour one base away suggests this may be a read error. This chain connects TRBV7-2 to TRBJ2-1; D is uncertain. This CDR3 is built from 16 residues. The ends were cut back, 6 bases at V and 5 bases at J, with 20 bases in the middle. Germline V gene data show CDR1 as SGHTA and CDR2 as FQGNSA. This chain's CDR3 is CASRLISAARHNEQFF. CDR3 in DNA: TGTGCCAGCAGGTTGATCTCGGCGGCTCGCCACAATGAGCAGTTCTTC.

This clonotype was picked up many times. This chain uses TRBV7-6 with TRBJ1-3; 7 nucleotides line up with TRBD1. The germline V gene encodes CDR1 SGHVS and CDR2 FNYEAQ. The J segment lost 2 bases and the V segment lost 2 bases, leaving 0 bases of the junction unmatched. The CDR3 spans 14 residues. CDR3 region: CASSLQGAGNTIYF. The CDR3 region has the DNA TGTGCCAGCAGCTTACAGGGGGCTGGAAACACCATATATTTT.

Only a few counts were recorded for this clonotype. V is TRBV10-3 and J is TRBJ2-1; the D gene is possibly TRBD2 (5 bases). Germline V lookup: CDR1 ENHRY, CDR2 SYGVKD. V lost 0 bases to trimming and J lost 1 base, with 10 bases between them. CDR3 length: 16 amino acids. CDR3 DNA: TGTGCCATCAGTGAGTCCGCTAGCCCTTCCTACAATGAGCAGTTCTTC. As protein: CAISESASPSYNEQFF.

The V and J genes are TRBV12-3 or TRBV12-4 and TRBJ2-5; tentative D call: TRBD1 (5 bases). The V end was cut by 6 bases, the J end by 1 base, with 12 bases between. The CDR3 totals 14 residues. The CDR3, as DNA: TGTGCCAGCAGCCGACAGCACCCCCAAGAGACCCAGTACTTC. It translates to CASSRQHPQETQYF.

In DNA, the CDR3 is TGCGCCAGCAGCCAAGATGGAAAAGGGTCACCCTACGAGCAGTACTTC. Translation gives CASSQDGKGSPYEQYF. The V call is TRBV4-3, the J call TRBJ2-7; D remains unclear. This CDR3 comprises 16 residues. The germline CDR1 and CDR2 sequences are LGHNA and YSLEER. With 0 bases removed from V and 2 bases from J, the gap between germline ends came to 14 bases.

V is TRBV15 and J is TRBJ2-3; D might be TRBD1 (6 bases). The germline gives CDR1 LNHNV, CDR2 YYDKDF (reference sequence). The CDR3 loop spans 14 amino acids. Trimming pared 1 base from V and 1 base from J, leaving 6 bases between. DNA for the CDR3: TGTGCCACCAGCAGAGGGACAGGCACAGATACGCAGTATTTT. This encodes CATSRGTGTDTQYF.

In its sample, this clonotype was seen many times. The rearrangement links TRBV15 to TRBJ2-7; D perhaps matches TRBD2 (6 bases). This CDR3 has 14 amino acids. CDR1 is LNHNV and CDR2 is YYDKDF in the germline V gene (reference sequence). V shed 5 bases and J shed 3 bases, with 14 bases lying between them. As DNA, the CDR3 is TGTGCCACCAGCGACCGATCCGGGAGCTACGAGCAGTACTTC. Translated, it gives CATSDRSGSYEQYF. Full variable domain (missing parts from reference TRBV15 and TRBJ2-7): DAMVIQNPRYQVTQFGKPVTLSCSQTLNHNVMYWYQQKSSQAPKLLFHYYDKDFNNEADTPDNFQSRRPNTSFCFLDIRSPGLGDTAMYLCATSDRSGSYEQYFGPGTRLTVT.

V and J are TRBV7-2 and TRBJ2-7; 8 bases map to TRBD1. Losses at the gene ends were 5 bases for V and 0 bases for J; bases not matched to a gene: 9. CDR3 length: 16 amino acids. From germline, CDR1 is SGHTA and CDR2 FQGNSA. Here the CDR3 reads CASSPFGTGDSYEQYF. CDR3 coding DNA: TGTGCCAGCAGCCCCTTTGGGACAGGAGACTCCTACGAGCAGTACTTC.

This clonotype occurred a few times. The chain couples TRBV27 to TRBJ2-3, with D unresolved. The CDR3 runs to 13 residues. Germline V gene data show CDR1 as MNHEY and CDR2 as SMNVEV (reference sequence). The V and J ends lost 6 bases and 1 base respectively, with 8 bases between them. The CDR3 sequence is CASRLHGTDTQYF. The CDR3, as DNA: TGTGCCAGCAGATTGCACGGCACAGATACGCAGTATTTT.

Of note for this clonotype: This may stem from a read error, because a much larger clone lies one nucleotide away. This chain uses TRBV12-3 or TRBV12-4 with TRBJ2-4, with TRBD1 matching 9 bases. V lost 2 bases, J lost 13 bases, and 18 bases stayed unmatched. The CDR3 has 17 amino acids. As DNA, the CDR3 is TGTGCCAGCAGTTTAATCCCCGGGACAGGGAACTACAATGAGCAGTACTTC. Protein sequence: CASSLIPGTGNYNEQYF.

This clonotype was seen ten or more times. J is TRBJ2-2 and V is TRBV7-2, with 9 nucleotides matching TRBD2. V dropped 4 bases and J dropped 5; count of bases not matched to a gene: 11. Germline V lookup: CDR1 SGHTA, CDR2 FQGNSA. This CDR3 has 17 amino acids. The CDR3 protein is CASSSRWAGGSTGELFF. The CDR3 DNA sequence: TGTGCCAGCAGCTCCCGTTGGGCGGGAGGGTCGACCGGGGAGCTGTTTTTT.